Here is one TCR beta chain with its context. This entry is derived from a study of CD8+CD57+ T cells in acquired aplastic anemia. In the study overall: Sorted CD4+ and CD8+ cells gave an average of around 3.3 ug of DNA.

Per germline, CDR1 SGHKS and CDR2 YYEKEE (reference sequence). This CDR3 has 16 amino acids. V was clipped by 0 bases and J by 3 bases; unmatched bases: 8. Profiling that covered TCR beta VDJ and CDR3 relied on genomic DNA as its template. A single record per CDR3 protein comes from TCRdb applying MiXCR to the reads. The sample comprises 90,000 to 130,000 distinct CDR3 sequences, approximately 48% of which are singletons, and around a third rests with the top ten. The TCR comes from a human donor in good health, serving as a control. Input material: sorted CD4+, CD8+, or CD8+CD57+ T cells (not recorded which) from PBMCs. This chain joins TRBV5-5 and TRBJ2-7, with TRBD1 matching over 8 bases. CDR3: CASSLVTGQVGYEQYF. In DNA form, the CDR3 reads TGTGCCAGCAGCTTGGTTACGGGACAGGTAGGCTACGAGCAGTACTTC.